This note documents a single T cell receptor beta chain sequence. Its antigen specificity is not known. One base away there is no much larger clone; base qualities are not given. This sample was included in a study of cytomegalovirus exposure and HLA in healthy donors (dated by TCRdb to 2015 to 2018). As for the study more broadly: In an earlier analysis of 450 to 750 of the donors, around 290 Gb of sequence data and roughly 100 million unique TCR beta sequences from 150 million to 200 million T cells were reported. The aim of the study was to test whether cataloging public T cell receptors could identify signatures of past pathogen exposure. Four or five DR-DQ haplotypes were handled as single units for association and clustering because linkage in the cohort was strong. Typing coverage varied by locus: 629-630 donors for A, B, C, DRB1 and DQB1; approximately 500 for DQA1; about 590 for DPA1; 450 to 480 for DPB1. Both class I and class II loci were covered by HLA typing, at four-digit resolution. About 280 gigabases of sequencing data and around 80 million unique TCR sequences made up an early release that covered 640 HLA-typed donors. In an earlier analysis of 500 to 650 of the donors, high-throughput TCR beta sequencing was used to judge whether each TCR beta V gene segment behaved as functional or pseudogenic. Using immunosequencing, the study profiled T cell repertoires from around 680 subjects and related those repertoires to cytomegalovirus serostatus. High-throughput TCR immunosequencing, statistical association of individual TCRs with disease status, and machine learning were combined to predict cytomegalovirus infection status. In addition to the first cohort of several hundred subjects, a separate validation cohort of approximately 130 different subjects was used. On average, around 240,000 unique TCR beta nucleotide sequences were sequenced per donor among a few hundred genotyped donors of the cohort, with roughly 18% of those sequences being non-productive. In a later analysis, previously published TCR beta repertoires from 550 to 750 donors were re-analyzed and high-resolution HLA genotyping was added so that TCR occurrence patterns could be studied. Among the roughly 390 genotyped donors, 75% to 90% belonged to the genetic ancestry cluster associated with self-reported Caucasian donors. Alongside the repertoire data, information on donor age, sex, ethnicity and CMV serostatus was compiled. In a later genetic analysis, genome-wide SNP genotypes for about 55% of the roughly 670 donors were used, and that subset was treated as a discovery cohort. Rather than using new phenotypic data, the later analysis identified candidate immune exposures from TCR beta sequences and from how often those sequences occurred across donors. Every discovery cohort repertoire had been produced on one sequencing platform. Points the paper makes about the study in general: The 87-base-pair reads could not distinguish some IMGT-functional V segments, including TRBV6-2 and TRBV6-3, so those segments were excluded. A later analysis associated 15,000 to 20,000 TCR beta sequences with specific HLA alleles at a false discovery rate of 0.05. A later genetic analysis associated a missense DCLRE1C variant with V-gene and J-gene trimming of TCR beta chains, and an independent cohort replicated the association. Most CMV-associated TCR beta chains appeared to be HLA-restricted in a later analysis, and the HLA associations seemed to be driven largely by CMV exposure. According to a later analysis, TCR association rates differed among HLA loci, with DRB1 alleles showing the most associated TCRs and HLA-C alleles showing the fewest. The authors suggested that the approach could potentially be generalized to other disease states and immunological phenotypes. For the cohort, immune exposure information was limited to CMV serostatus. The cohort was sequenced for TCR beta chains only, and without alpha or paired-chain data the features that could be detected were limited. In vitro tests confirmed that three of the cytomegalovirus-associated TCR beta chains recognize cytomegalovirus antigens. Broadly in line with IMGT annotations, most TCR beta V segments showed up in productive rearrangements about 90% or about 30% of the time in an earlier analysis of a few hundred of the donors. In a later analysis, several top co-occurrence clusters were reported to appear linked to parvovirus B19, influenza, CMV and Epstein-Barr virus. Most TCR sequences were observed very rarely across donors, whereas some public TCRs were present in many individuals. The classifier was reported to diagnose cytomegalovirus status with high specificity and sensitivity in both the original cohort and the validation cohort. Strong co-occurrence of HLA alleles, especially DR and DQ, made assigning TCR associations to individual alleles difficult. A later genetic analysis reported fewer N-insertions in productive TCRs among donors in an Asian-associated ancestry cluster than the roughly 650-donor mean. The study listed 150 to 200 TCR beta chains as associated with cytomegalovirus. Correlated functional status among segregating V segments might be attributable to linkage disequilibrium, but an unknown experimental factor could not be ruled out. Compared with equally common non-associated chains, HLA-associated TCR beta chains in a later analysis were more clonally expanded and had lower generation probabilities. Because HLA typing was unavailable for some donors at each locus, only the typed subset was used in association tests. The presence/absence analyses assumed that sequencing depth was roughly uniform across donors, and that assumption may not be true. A further reported finding was that TCR beta sequences accurately predicted the HLA-A and HLA-B alleles for most subjects in the first cohort. A cluster of highly shared sequence variants was judged likely to be a technical artifact of the sequencing pipeline. Because counts were too low, some 16 rarely observed V segments, including chromosome 9 orphons, were excluded from the earlier analysis of some 540 of the donors.

The library relied on the immunoSEQ multiplex PCR assay. The multiplex PCR relied on a mix of 60 forward primers for TCR Vbeta segments and 13 reverse primers for TCR Jbeta segments. Amplification of the CDR3 region of rearranged TCR beta genes was performed with a multiplex PCR assay on genomic DNA. Amplified TCR beta libraries were sequenced as 87-base-pair reads on the Illumina HiSeq System. On the study's bioinformatics: A later analysis tallied 75 million to 95 million unique TCR beta chains across the 700 or so repertoires, and approximately 12 million of those chains were shared by two or more donors. Raw reads were error-corrected and collapsed into unique sequences by a nearest-neighbor algorithm in which closely related sequences were merged to remove PCR and sequencing errors. V, D and J gene segments were assigned by aligning CDR3 sequences to IMGT reference sequences. For a sequence to be retained, a match of at least six nucleotides was required to both a V gene segment and a J gene segment. A rearrangement was called productive if the CDR3 had no stop codons and remained in frame with V and J, and every other rearrangement was called non-productive. Following IMGT convention, CDR3 was defined as the stretch from the second conserved V-encoded cysteine to the conserved J-encoded phenylalanine. The earlier analysis of some 600 of the donors excluded sequences that lacked an unambiguous match to a single V gene segment. An earlier analysis of some 610 of the donors called V segments functional above 56.7% productive rearrangements and segregating when the between-donor standard deviation exceeded 5%. A statistical classification framework was developed to diagnose cytomegalovirus status using the catalog of TCR beta chain sequences. In a later analysis, TCR nucleotide sequences were compared against IMGT/GENE-DB human TR gene sequences so that V and J genes could be assigned. In a later analysis, CDR3 sequences and most-parsimonious VDJ recombination scenarios were assigned using the TCRdist pipeline. In a later analysis, each TCR beta chain was defined by its CDR3 amino acid sequence together with its V-gene family, and reads without a unique V-gene family were excluded. A later analysis removed 592 highly shared, low-generation-probability nucleotide sequences to deal with suspected cross-contamination and a sequencing artifact. In a later analysis, a clonal expansion index for each public chain was calculated from normalized within-repertoire ranks of inferred template counts. In a later analysis, generation probabilities were computed with a VDJ recombination model fitted to out-of-frame rearrangements, and the resulting probabilities were checked against IGoR. In a later analysis, TCR-TCR, TCR-HLA and TCR-CMV co-occurrence was scored with hypergeometric tests, and a repertoire-size bias correction was applied to TCR pairs. False discovery rates were estimated in a later analysis by permuting HLA or CMV assignments 20 times. In a later analysis, co-occurring TCRs were grouped using DBSCAN, and TCRdist sequence similarity was added for clustering within HLA-allele-positive subsets. Repertoires with fewer than 30,000 or more than 120,000 public chains were left out of co-occurrence clustering, as were a handful of repertoires with anomalous nucleotide sharing. In TCRdb, the immuneACCESS table is reduced to in-frame sequences with V and J assigned. These tables do not hold every clone; where another copy was compared, an unresolved V gene accounts for under half, and the others remain unexplained. V, J and clone size are taken as reported in that table, and D and trimming were inferred from the DNA itself. In all, the sample holds under 200,000 clones, and approximately 80% of those were seen once. Less than 2.5% of the sample is taken by the ten largest.

In total, 500 to 700 healthy bone marrow donors made up the cohort. Cohort members were all nominally healthy when sampled, although unrecorded immune exposures were likely present. The donor tested CMV seronegative and was one of the 352 seronegative cohort members. A peripheral blood sample was provided by each donor, and peripheral blood mononuclear cells were used for TCR beta sequencing. The Qiagen DNeasy Blood Extraction Kit was used to extract genomic DNA from the blood cell samples. Deletion took 5 bases off V and 5 bases off J, with a span of 10 bases between the germline ends. The CDR3 numbers 12 residues from cysteine through phenylalanine. The only DNA kept is the CDR3, 36 bases in frame from the first base. Reading the germline V gene gives CDR1 SGHNT and CDR2 YENEEA.

This clonotype originated in a woman aged 50 to 60 in good health and CMV-seronegative. This chain joins TRBV11-3 to TRBJ2-7; 5 matching bases give a weak D call of TRBD1. Sequenced input: PBMCs. The CDR3 region has the sequence CASSTGQNEQYF. The DNA sequence is given as TGTGCCAGCAGCACCGGACAAAACGAGCAGTACTTC.